This TCR beta chain was captured by sequencing in a study of human versus mouse CDR3 diversity and MHC coevolution. A word on this clone: Its cognate antigen is unknown.

The protocol was immunoSEQ multiplex PCR, while the TCRdb copy is restricted to in-frame clones and leaves out a portion. The sample includes about 60,000 clones, approximately 94% of them seen just once. Study outcomes and limitations: Human T cells underwent selection on six different MHC II alleles. Human CDR3s averaged more deletions and insertions than mouse CDR3s.

The CDR3 length is 14 residues. Germline V gene sequence: CDR1 SGHTS, CDR2 YDEGEE. Trimming shortened V by 3 bases and J by 4 bases, and 14 bases separated the two germline ends. The V call is TRBV5-8, the J call TRBJ2-7; D remains unclear. The sequence derives from a person aged 55 to 69 in good health. Sequencing was performed on naive CD4+ T cells from blood. Subset defined: CD45RO-negative CD62L-positive naive CD4 T cells. The CDR3 DNA reads as TGTGCCAGCAGCTATCGGGTGCTGCTATACGAGCAGTACTTC. Protein: CASSYRVLLYEQYF.